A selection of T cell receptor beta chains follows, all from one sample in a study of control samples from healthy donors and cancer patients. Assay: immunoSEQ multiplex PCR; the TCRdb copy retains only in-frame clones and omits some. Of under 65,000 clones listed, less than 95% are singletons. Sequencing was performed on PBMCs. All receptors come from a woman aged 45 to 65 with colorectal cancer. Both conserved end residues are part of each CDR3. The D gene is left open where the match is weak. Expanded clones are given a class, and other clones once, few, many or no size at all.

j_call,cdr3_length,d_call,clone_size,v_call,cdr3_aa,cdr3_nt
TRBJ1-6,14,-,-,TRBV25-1,CASSEYRDNSPLHF,TGTGCCAGCAGTGAATATCGCGATAATTCACCCCTCCACTTT
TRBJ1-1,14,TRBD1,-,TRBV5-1,CASSPGQERSIAFF,TGCGCCAGCAGCCCCGGACAGGAAAGATCGATCGCTTTCTTT
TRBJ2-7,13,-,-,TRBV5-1,CASSLGGYYEQYF,TGCGCCAGCAGCTTGGGGGGGTACTACGAGCAGTACTTC
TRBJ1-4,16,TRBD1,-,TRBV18,CASSGGTGATNEKLFF,TGTGCCAGCTCCGGGGGGACAGGAGCAACTAATGAAAAACTGTTTTTT
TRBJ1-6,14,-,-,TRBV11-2,CASSAAPGDSPLHF,TGTGCCAGCAGCGCGGCTCCTGGGGATTCACCCCTCCACTTT
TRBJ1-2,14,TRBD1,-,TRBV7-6,CASSLAAGGEGYTF,TGTGCCAGCAGCTTAGCGGCAGGGGGCGAGGGCTACACCTTC
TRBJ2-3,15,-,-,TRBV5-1,CASSLEAASTDTQYF,TGCGCCAGCAGCTTGGAGGCAGCTAGCACAGATACGCAGTATTTT
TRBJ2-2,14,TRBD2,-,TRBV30,CARTSGRAPGELFF,TGTGCCCGCACTAGCGGGAGGGCCCCCGGGGAGCTGTTTTTT
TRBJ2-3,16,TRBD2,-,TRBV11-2,CASSWPRAGETDTQYF,TGTGCCAGCAGCTGGCCACGGGCGGGGGAAACAGATACGCAGTATTTT
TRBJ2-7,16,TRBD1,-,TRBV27,CASSPALGTGQYEQYF,TGTGCCAGCTCACCCGCCCTCGGGACAGGGCAATACGAGCAGTACTTC
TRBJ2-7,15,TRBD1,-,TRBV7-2,CASSLSSGQAYEQYF,TGTGCCAGCAGCCTGTCTTCCGGACAGGCCTACGAGCAGTACTTC
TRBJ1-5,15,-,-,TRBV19,CASSMRGTSYQPQHF,TGTGCCAGTAGTATGAGGGGGACATCTTATCAGCCCCAGCATTTT
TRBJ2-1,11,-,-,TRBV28,CASSLNNEQFF,TGTGCCAGCAGTTTGAACAATGAGCAGTTCTTC
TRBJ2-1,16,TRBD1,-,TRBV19,CASSINGAGGWNEQFF,TGTGCCAGTAGTATAAATGGGGCAGGGGGCTGGAATGAGCAGTTCTTC
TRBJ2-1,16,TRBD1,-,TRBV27,CASSLLDRGNSNEQFF,TGTGCCAGCAGTTTACTGGACAGGGGGAATAGCAATGAGCAGTTCTTC
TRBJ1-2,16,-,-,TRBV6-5,CASSYDGVGGIYGYTF,TGTGCCAGCAGTTACGATGGCGTCGGGGGGATCTATGGCTACACCTTC
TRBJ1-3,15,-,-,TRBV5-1,CASSQRSGEGNTIYF,TGCGCCAGCAGTCAACGGTCCGGGGAAGGAAACACCATATATTTT
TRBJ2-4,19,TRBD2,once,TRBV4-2,CASSQGVGLAGLAKNIQYF,TGTGCCAGCAGCCAAGGGGTTGGTTTAGCGGGACTAGCCAAAAACATTCAGTACTTC
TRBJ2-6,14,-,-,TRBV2,CASSGNPGANVLTF,TGTGCCAGCAGTGGTAATCCTGGGGCCAACGTCCTGACTTTC
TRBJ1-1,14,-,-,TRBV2,CARALSGSGTEAFF,TGTGCCAGGGCGTTATCTGGGTCCGGCACTGAAGCTTTCTTT
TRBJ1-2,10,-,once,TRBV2,CASRDSGYTF,TGTGCCAGCAGGGACAGTGGCTACACCTTC
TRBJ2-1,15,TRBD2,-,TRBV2,CASRKGLAGVNEQFF,TGTGCCAGCAGAAAGGGACTAGCGGGAGTGAATGAGCAGTTCTTC
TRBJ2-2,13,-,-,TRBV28,CASSLGGLGELFF,TGTGCCAGCAGTTTAGGGGGGCTCGGGGAGCTGTTTTTT
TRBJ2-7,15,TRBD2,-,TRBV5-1,CASREGTSGSYEQYF,TGCGCCAGCAGGGAGGGGACTAGCGGGAGCTACGAGCAGTACTTC
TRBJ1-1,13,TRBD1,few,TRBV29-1,CSVRTGRDTEAFF,TGCAGCGTCCGGACAGGGCGCGACACTGAAGCTTTCTTT
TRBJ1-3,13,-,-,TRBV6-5,CASSRVSGNTIYF,TGTGCCAGCAGCAGGGTATCAGGAAACACCATATATTTT
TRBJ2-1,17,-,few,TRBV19,CASSMLPATSSYNEQFF,TGTGCCAGTAGTATGTTGCCCGCTACTAGCTCCTACAATGAGCAGTTCTTC
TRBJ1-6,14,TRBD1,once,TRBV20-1,CSASSGTGGSPLHF,TGCAGTGCTAGTTCCGGGACAGGGGGTTCACCCCTCCACTTT
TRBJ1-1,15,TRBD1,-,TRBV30,CAWTGTGEKNTEAFF,TGTGCCTGGACTGGGACAGGTGAAAAGAACACTGAAGCTTTCTTT
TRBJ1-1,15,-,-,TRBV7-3,CASSFDESAGTEAFF,TGTGCCAGCAGCTTCGACGAGTCGGCAGGCACTGAAGCTTTCTTT
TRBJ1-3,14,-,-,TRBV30,CAWTESLSGNTIYF,TGTGCCTGGACAGAGAGTCTCTCTGGAAACACCATATATTTT
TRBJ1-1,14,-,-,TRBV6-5,CASRKGGGATEAFF,TGTGCCAGCAGAAAGGGAGGGGGAGCCACTGAAGCTTTCTTT
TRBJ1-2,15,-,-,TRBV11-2,CASSLGLSGDYGYTF,TGTGCCAGCAGCTTAGGGCTTTCGGGGGACTATGGCTACACCTTC
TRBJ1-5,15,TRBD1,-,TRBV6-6,CASSPTGRSNQPQHF,TGTGCCAGCAGTCCGACAGGGAGGAGCAATCAGCCCCAGCATTTT
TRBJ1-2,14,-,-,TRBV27,CASSFIAGMGGYTF,TGTGCCAGCAGTTTCATCGCAGGGATGGGCGGCTACACCTTC
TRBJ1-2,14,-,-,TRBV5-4,CASSLGPPVYGYTF,TGTGCCAGCAGCTTGGGCCCCCCGGTCTATGGCTACACCTTC
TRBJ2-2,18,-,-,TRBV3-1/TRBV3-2,CASSHVGGIKANTGELFF,TGTGCCAGCAGCCATGTTGGCGGGATAAAAGCTAACACCGGGGAGCTGTTTTTT
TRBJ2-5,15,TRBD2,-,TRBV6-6,CASSYASGGQETQYF,TGTGCCAGCAGTTACGCCAGCGGGGGACAAGAGACCCAGTACTTC
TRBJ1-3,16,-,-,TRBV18,CASSLRDRYSGNTIYF,TGTGCCAGCTCACTCCGGGACCGATACTCTGGAAACACCATATATTTT
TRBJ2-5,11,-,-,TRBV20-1,CSATTGETQYF,TGCAGTGCCACGACCGGGGAGACCCAGTACTTC
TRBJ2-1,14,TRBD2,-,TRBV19,CASSKGTNYNEQFF,TGTGCCAGTAGTAAAGGGACTAACTACAATGAGCAGTTCTTC
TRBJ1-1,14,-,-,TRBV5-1,CASSLGRANTEAFF,TGCGCCAGCAGCTTGGGTCGGGCGAACACTGAAGCTTTCTTT
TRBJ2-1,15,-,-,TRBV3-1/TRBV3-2,CASSQYAGLYNEQFF,TGTGCCAGCAGCCAATATGCGGGGTTGTACAATGAGCAGTTCTTC
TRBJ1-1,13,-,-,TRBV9,CASSVYLQGEAFF,TGTGCCAGCAGCGTATATCTGCAGGGAGAAGCTTTCTTT
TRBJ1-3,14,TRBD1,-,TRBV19,CASTPRGPGNTIYF,TGTGCCAGTACCCCGAGGGGGCCTGGAAACACCATATATTTT
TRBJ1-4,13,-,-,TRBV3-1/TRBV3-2,CASNDRGNEKLFF,TGTGCCAGCAATGATAGGGGTAATGAAAAACTGTTTTTT
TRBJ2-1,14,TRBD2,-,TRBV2,CASSPGLAVNEQFF,TGTGCCAGCAGTCCGGGACTAGCAGTCAATGAGCAGTTCTTC
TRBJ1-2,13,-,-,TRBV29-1,CSVGEQANYGYTF,TGCAGCGTTGGGGAACAGGCCAACTATGGCTACACCTTC
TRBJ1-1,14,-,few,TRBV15,CATSNLQMNTEAFF,TGTGCCACCAGCAACCTCCAAATGAACACTGAAGCTTTCTTT
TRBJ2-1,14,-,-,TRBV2,CASNSGEVYNEQFF,TGTGCCAGCAATTCCGGGGAGGTCTACAATGAGCAGTTCTTC
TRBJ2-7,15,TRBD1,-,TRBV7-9,CASSDPGQGAHEQYF,TGTGCCAGCAGTGATCCGGGACAGGGGGCCCACGAGCAGTACTTC
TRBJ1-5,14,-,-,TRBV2,CASGRQARNQPQHF,TGTGCCAGCGGAAGGCAGGCCCGCAATCAGCCCCAGCATTTT
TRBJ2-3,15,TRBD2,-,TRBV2,CASSLPGLAGDTQYF,TGTGCCAGCAGCCTACCGGGACTAGCGGGAGATACGCAGTATTTT
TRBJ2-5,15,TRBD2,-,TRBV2,CASSQLAGGSETQYF,TGTGCCAGCAGCCAGCTAGCGGGGGGGTCAGAGACCCAGTACTTC
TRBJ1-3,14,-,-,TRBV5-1,CASSLEVRSDTIYF,TGCGCCAGCAGCTTGGAAGTCCGGTCGGACACCATATATTTT
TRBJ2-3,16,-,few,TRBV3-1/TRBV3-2,CASSQDLGHFTDTQYF,TGTGCCAGCAGCCAAGATCTAGGACACTTCACAGATACGCAGTATTTT
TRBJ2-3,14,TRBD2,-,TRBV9,CASSLGTRGDTQYF,TGTGCCAGCAGCCTCGGGACTAGGGGAGATACGCAGTATTTT
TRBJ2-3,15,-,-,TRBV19,CASSVYQGAADTQYF,TGTGCCAGTAGTGTATATCAGGGAGCGGCAGATACGCAGTATTTT
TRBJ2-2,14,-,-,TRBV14,CASSQGANTGELFF,TGTGCCAGCAGCCAAGGCGCGAACACCGGGGAGCTGTTTTTT
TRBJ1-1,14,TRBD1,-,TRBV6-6,CASSGPRQGARAFF,TGTGCCAGCAGTGGCCCCCGACAGGGGGCTAGGGCTTTCTTT